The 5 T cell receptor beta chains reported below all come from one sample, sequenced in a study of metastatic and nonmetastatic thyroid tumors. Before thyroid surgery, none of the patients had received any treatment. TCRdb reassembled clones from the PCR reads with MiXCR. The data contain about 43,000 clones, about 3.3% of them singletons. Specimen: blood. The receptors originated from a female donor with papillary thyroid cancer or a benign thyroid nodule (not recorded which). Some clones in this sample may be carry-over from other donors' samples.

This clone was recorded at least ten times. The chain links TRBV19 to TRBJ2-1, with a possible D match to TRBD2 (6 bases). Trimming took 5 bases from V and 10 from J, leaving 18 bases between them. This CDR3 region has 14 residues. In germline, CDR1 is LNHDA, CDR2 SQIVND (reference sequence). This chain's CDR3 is CASSAGTPGPEQFF. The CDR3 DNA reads TGTGCCAGTAGTGCCGGGACTCCCGGGCCCGAGCAGTTCTTC.

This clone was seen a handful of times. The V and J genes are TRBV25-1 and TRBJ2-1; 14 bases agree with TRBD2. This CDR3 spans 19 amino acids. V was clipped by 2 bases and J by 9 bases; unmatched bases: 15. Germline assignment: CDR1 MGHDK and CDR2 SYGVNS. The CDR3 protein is CASSEQGSGTSGSSSEQFF. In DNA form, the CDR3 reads TGTGCCAGCAGTGAACAGGGCTCCGGGACTAGCGGGAGCTCAAGTGAGCAGTTCTTC.

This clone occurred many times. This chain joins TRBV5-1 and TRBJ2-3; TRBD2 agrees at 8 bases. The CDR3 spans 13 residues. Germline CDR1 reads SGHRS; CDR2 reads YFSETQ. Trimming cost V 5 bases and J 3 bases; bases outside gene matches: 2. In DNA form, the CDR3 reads TGCGCCAGCAGGCGGGGGGCTACAGATACGCAGTATTTT. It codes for CASRRGATDTQYF.

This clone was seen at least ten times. The CDR3 region has the DNA TGTGCCAGCAGGGCATGGACAGGGACAGATACGCAGTATTTT. Protein: CASRAWTGTDTQYF. The chain has TRBV13 and TRBJ2-3; 8 nucleotides match TRBD1. The length of the CDR3 is 14 residues. Per germline, CDR1 PRHDT and CDR2 FYEKMQ (reference sequence). The junction had 5 bases not matched to a gene; V was cut back by 6 bases and J by 3 bases. Together with reference TRBV13 and TRBJ2-3, the CDR3 gives the full variable domain: AAGVIQSPRHLIKEKRETATLKCYPIPRHDTVYWYQQGPGQDPQFLISFYEKMQSDKGSIPDRFSAQQFSDYHSELNMSSLELGDSALYFCASRAWTGTDTQYFGPGTRLTVL.

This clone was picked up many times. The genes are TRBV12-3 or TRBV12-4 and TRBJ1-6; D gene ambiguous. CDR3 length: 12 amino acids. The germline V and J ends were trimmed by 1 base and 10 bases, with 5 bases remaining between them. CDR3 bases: TGTGCCAGCAGTTTAGAAGGGTCACCCCTCCACTTT. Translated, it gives CASSLEGSPLHF.